One T cell receptor beta chain is described in this entry. Its antigen is unidentified. All of the isolated RNA was reverse transcribed, so expressed TCRB transcripts were sequenced. Repertoires were generated with immunoSEQ multiplex PCR, while TCRdb's copy carries only in-frame clones and drops some. The sample shows over 650,000 clones, 11% to 15% of them seen only once. This specimen comes from a study of beta chain features in type 1 diabetes. Study-level background: Sorted cells from all samples, numbering some 99,000,000, were examined. Study-wide points: In the patient group, naive, central memory and Treg TCRB repertoires seemed more alike than in the healthy donor group. Using cDNA template may skew counts toward highly expressing activated cells. Among all four CD4+ subsets, Type 1 diabetes patients had TCRB CDR3s that were moderately but significantly shorter.

The purity of all sorted populations exceeded 95%. The germline gives CDR1 SGHNT, CDR2 YYREEE (reference sequence). The CDR3 consists of 14 residues. Trimming pared 0 bases from V and 2 bases from J, leaving 9 bases between. Sequencing was performed on naive CD4+ T cells from blood. The V call is TRBV5-4, the J call TRBJ2-7; TRBD1 is a possible D gene (6 bases). The clonotype was recovered from a man aged 18-30 years with type 1 diabetes. CDR3 sequence reads: CASSLGQDAYEQYF. The CDR3 DNA follows: TGTGCCAGCAGCTTGGGACAGGATGCCTACGAGCAGTACTTC.